This passage covers 22 T cell receptor beta chains from one sample sequenced in a study of early T cells in non-severe SARS-CoV-2 infection. TCRdb processed the 5' RACE reads anew with MiXCR; each CDR3 protein has one entry. The table records 90,000 to 120,000 distinct CDR3 sequences, 11% of them present only once. Sequences were obtained from whole blood. These receptors were collected from an adult who was a healthcare worker with PCR-confirmed SARS-CoV-2 infection or an uninfected control (not recorded which).

The rearrangement links TRBV10-3 to TRBJ2-2, with TRBD2 matching over 10 bases. The CDR3 contains 15 residues. V was pared by 5 bases and J by 5 bases, with 5 bases of the junction left unmatched. Germline V gene lookup returns CDR1 ENHRY and CDR2 SYGVKD. CDR3 nucleotides: TGTGCCATCAGTTTAGCGGGAGGTGATACCGGGGAGCTGTTTTTT. As protein: CAISLAGGDTGELFF.

The J gene is TRBJ2-3, the V gene TRBV20-1; a weak D match, TRBD2 (6 bases). CDR3 length equals 14 residues. Germline lookup yields CDR1 DFQATT and CDR2 SNEGSKA (reference sequence). The V gene lost 8 bases and the J gene lost 2 bases, with 17 bases spanning the gap. DNA of the CDR3: TGCAGTCTCTTGCCCGGGAGATCCACAGATACGCAGTATTTT. This codes for CSLLPGRSTDTQYF.

The chain carries TRBV7-9 and TRBJ2-1; 12 bases are shared with TRBD2. J was trimmed by 9 bases and V by 4 bases; bases with no gene match: 10. This CDR3 has 16 amino acids. CDR1 and CDR2 (germline): SEHNR, FQNEAQ (reference sequence). CDR3 DNA sequence: TGTGCCAGCAGCTGGGAAGAACTAGCGGGAGGAGGTGAGCAGTTCTTC. Its protein product is CASSWEELAGGGEQFF. Filled out from reference TRBV7-9 and TRBJ2-1, the complete variable domain reads DTGVSQNPRHKITKRGQNVTFRCDPISEHNRLYWYRQTLGQGPEFLTYFQNEAQLEKSRLLSDRFSAERPKGSFSTLEIQRTEQGDSAMYLCASSWEELAGGGEQFFGPGTRLTVL.

This clonotype was found a few times. The chain carries TRBV18 and TRBJ2-7, with a possible D match to TRBD2 (8 bases). Trimming shortened V by 4 bases and J by 3 bases, and 16 bases separated the two germline ends. The CDR3 spans 15 residues. The germline V gene has CDR1 KGHSH and CDR2 LQKENI. The CDR3 sequence: CASSQPGGTVYEQYF. The CDR3 region has the DNA TGTGCCAGCTCACAGCCGGGGGGGACAGTCTACGAGCAGTACTTC.

This clonotype was seen a few times. The chain uses TRBV5-1 and TRBJ2-3; TRBD2 agrees at 7 bases. The V and J ends lost 2 bases and 2 bases, in that order; junction bases with no gene match: 11. Germline V gene lookup returns CDR1 SGHRS and CDR2 YFSETQ. The CDR3 contains 17 residues. Here the CDR3 reads CASSFSSSSGVTDTQYF. The CDR3 DNA follows: TGCGCCAGCAGCTTCTCCTCTTCTAGCGGAGTCACAGATACGCAGTATTTT.

Points on this clonotype: The germline gene is not matched at one end of the junction; a read error may be the cause. The gene calls are TRBV28 and TRBJ2-1; 7 bases fit TRBD1. This CDR3 spans 13 amino acids. Germline V gene data show CDR1 as MDHEN and CDR2 as SYDVKM. The CDR3 bases are TGTGCCAGCTGTTTATCAGGGGGTAATGAGCAGTTCTTC. Encoded protein: CASCLSGGNEQFF.

This clonotype was seen a handful of times. The rearrangement joins TRBV9 to TRBJ2-3; D might be TRBD2 (5 bases). CDR3 length: 14 residues. Germline lookup yields CDR1 SGDLS and CDR2 YYNGEE. Trimming removed 3 bases at V and 2 bases at J, with 10 bases between. CDR3 in amino acids: CASSGTGFTDTQYF. CDR3 DNA sequence: TGTGCCAGCAGCGGGACGGGGTTCACAGATACGCAGTATTTT.

The V and J genes are TRBV6-6 and TRBJ2-2; no firm D call. Germline V CDR1 and CDR2: MNHNY, SVGAGI (reference sequence). The CDR3 is 16 residues long. Trimming stripped 0 bases from V and 0 bases from J, with 8 bases between. The CDR3 here is CASSYSSSSNTGELFF. The CDR3 region has the DNA TGTGCCAGCAGTTACTCGAGCAGCTCGAACACCGGGGAGCTGTTTTTT.

This clonotype was picked up a small number of times. The V call is TRBV29-1, the J call TRBJ2-2; TRBD1 might be the D (6 bases). CDR3 size: 16 residues. Looked up from germline, CDR1 is SQVTM and CDR2 is ANQGSEA. Between the trimmed V and J ends, which lost 1 base and 1 base, there was a span of 13 bases. As DNA, the CDR3 is TGCAGCGTTGAAGTAACAGGGTTCATGAACACCGGGGAGCTGTTTTTT. This gives the protein CSVEVTGFMNTGELFF.

This clonotype was counted many times. The chain employs TRBV20-1 and TRBJ2-1, with D perhaps TRBD1 (7 bases). CDR1 DFQATT and CDR2 SNEGSKA come from the germline V gene (reference sequence). The CDR3 sequence is 14 residues long. V lost 3 bases to trimming and J lost 6 bases, with 15 bases between them. CDR3 bases: TGCAGTGCTAGCTGGGCGCAGGGGGGCAATGAGCAGTTCTTC. It is translated as CSASWAQGGNEQFF.

This clonotype was detected ten times or more. This chain joins TRBV7-9 and TRBJ2-1, with 14 bases identical to TRBD2. Germline loops: CDR1 SEHNR, CDR2 FQNEAQ (reference sequence). V lost 4 bases and J lost 8; bases outside the gene matches: 4. The CDR3 sequence is 15 residues long. The chain's CDR3 is CASSSWTSGRYEQFF. Here the CDR3 DNA reads TGTGCCAGCAGCTCTTGGACTAGCGGGAGGTATGAGCAGTTCTTC.

V gene TRBV28 combines with J gene TRBJ1-1; D remains unclear. Trimming pared 4 bases from V and 6 bases from J, leaving 12 bases between. The CDR3 consists of 13 residues. Germline V gene sequence: CDR1 MDHEN, CDR2 SYDVKM. The chain's CDR3 is CASSSHSHSEAFF. CDR3 nucleotide sequence: TGTGCCAGCAGTTCACACAGTCACTCTGAAGCTTTCTTT.

The rearrangement uses TRBV5-6 and TRBJ2-7; D may correspond to TRBD1 or TRBD2 (5 bases each). The CDR3 sequence is 12 residues long. CDR1 and CDR2 (germline): SGHDT, YYEEEE. V was clipped by 4 bases and J by 3 bases, with 8 bases between them. The CDR3 protein is CASSGGLYEQYF. DNA for the CDR3: TGTGCCAGCAGCGGGGGTCTCTACGAGCAGTACTTC.

V and J are TRBV20-1 and TRBJ2-1, with 7 bases that match TRBD2. V shed 2 bases and J 0 bases; nucleotides not matched to a gene: 10. The CDR3 contains 17 residues. CDR1 is DFQATT and CDR2 is SNEGSKA in the germline V gene (reference sequence). Here the CDR3 reads CSARRLAERSSYNEQFF. CDR3 sequence (DNA): TGCAGTGCTAGACGGCTAGCGGAGAGGAGCTCCTACAATGAGCAGTTCTTC.

This clonotype has just a few counts. The genes are TRBV30 and TRBJ1-5; no definite D call. The V end lost 2 bases, the J end lost 1 base, and 9 bases lay between the germline ends. The CDR3 runs to 14 residues. Germline lookup yields CDR1 GTSNPN and CDR2 SVGIG (reference sequence). The CDR3 DNA is TGTGCCTGGAGTACCAGACTAAGCAATCAGCCCCAGCATTTT. It is translated as CAWSTRLSNQPQHF.

The chain recombines TRBV20-1 with TRBJ2-3; a weak D match, TRBD2 (5 bases). Trimming took 6 bases from V and 2 from J, leaving 9 bases between them. In germline, CDR1 is DFQATT, CDR2 SNEGSKA (reference sequence). CDR3 length: 12 residues. The CDR3 loop is CSAPDSTDTQYF. The CDR3 nucleotides read TGCAGTGCGCCGGACTCCACAGATACGCAGTATTTT.

The J gene is TRBJ2-1, the V gene TRBV7-9; 12 nucleotides line up with TRBD2. The CDR3 contains 16 residues. The V and J ends lost 2 bases and 12 bases, in that order; junction bases with no gene match: 11. Germline CDR1 SEHNR, CDR2 FQNEAQ (reference sequence). The CDR3 DNA follows: TGTGCCAGCAGCTTATTTGAGACTAGCGGGAGAAGGGTGCAGTTCTTC. This codes for CASSLFETSGRRVQFF.

In its sample, this clonotype was seen a few times. V gene TRBV12-3 or TRBV12-4 combines with J gene TRBJ2-1; D gene uncertain. V was pared by 6 bases and J by 3 bases, with 6 bases between. This CDR3 has 12 amino acids. The CDR3 sequence is CASSRNYNEQFF. In DNA, the CDR3 is TGTGCCAGCAGCCGCAACTACAATGAGCAGTTCTTC.

In this sample, this clonotype turned up many times. The chain recombines TRBV7-9 with TRBJ2-3, with D unclear. Germline loops: CDR1 SEHNR, CDR2 FQNEAQ (reference sequence). Trimming cost V 4 bases and J 2 bases, with 1 base left between them. The CDR3 totals 11 residues. This CDR3 is CASSSTDTQYF. CDR3 coding DNA: TGTGCCAGCAGCTCCACAGATACGCAGTATTTT.

This clonotype came up a few times. The V and J genes are TRBV6-5 and TRBJ2-1; 9 bases align to TRBD1. Germline assignment: CDR1 MNHEY and CDR2 SVGAGI. The CDR3 is 14 amino acids. J was trimmed by 8 bases and V by 7 bases; bases with no gene match: 9. CDR3 nucleotide sequence: TGTGCCAGCAAGGGACAGGGTATGAACCATGAGCAGTTCTTC. Protein sequence: CASKGQGMNHEQFF.

The sample holds many counts of this clonotype. The chain couples TRBV7-6 to TRBJ2-6; D is ambiguous. CDR1 and CDR2 (germline): SGHVS, FNYEAQ. The CDR3 is 18 amino acids. Between the trimmed V and J ends, which lost 5 bases and 0 bases, there was a span of 17 bases. Here the CDR3 reads CASSPRVGRSSGANVLTF. CDR3 nucleotide sequence: TGTGCCAGCAGCCCCCGGGTTGGGCGTTCCTCTGGGGCCAACGTCCTGACTTTC.

This clonotype was observed at least ten times. The rearrangement uses TRBV24-1 and TRBJ1-2; D remains unclear. V dropped 2 bases and J dropped 6 bases, with 9 bases sitting between them. The CDR3 runs to 13 residues. CDR1 is KGHDR, CDR2 SFDVKD, per germline. In DNA form, the CDR3 reads TGTGCCACCAGTGATTCGAGCCGCGATGGCTACACCTTC. The encoded protein is CATSDSSRDGYTF.